This TCR beta chain was sequenced in a study of cytomegalovirus exposure and HLA in healthy donors. Study observations and caveats: A later analysis found TCR association rates differed by HLA locus, highest for DRB1 and lowest for HLA-C.

A remark on this clone: As yet, its antigen is unknown.

PCR amplification relied on 60 Vbeta primers (plus 13 Jbeta primers). The table came from immunoSEQ multiplex PCR; TCRdb's copy has only in-frame clones and leaves some out. The table shows around 170,000 clones, with about 81% occurring only once. V dropped 2 bases and J dropped 6; count of bases not matched to a gene: 7. Germline V gives CDR1 SGHAT, CDR2 FQNNGV. This CDR3 has 15 amino acids. The sequenced sample consisted of PBMCs. The chain couples TRBV11-2 to TRBJ1-5; 7 positions match TRBD1. The TCR was taken from a woman between 18 and 29 years old in good health and CMV-seronegative. The CDR3 spells CASSLTGVRGQPQHF. The CDR3 DNA follows: TGTGCCAGCAGCTTAACAGGGGTACGGGGTCAGCCCCAGCATTTT.